A selection of T cell receptor beta chains follows, all from one sample in a study of CXCR3-negative and CXCR3-positive naive CD8 T cells. Using the 5' RACE reads, TCRdb records one entry per CDR3 protein without DNA. The sample's table shows over 70,000 distinct CDR3 sequences. The sequenced sample was naive CXCR3- CD8+ T cells from blood. The receptors stem from a human donor in good health. Some clones in this sample may be carry-over from other donors' samples. CDR3s include the opening cysteine and the closing phenylalanine or tryptophan. Fields, in order: J gene, V gene, CDR3 protein.

j_call: TRBJ2-1; v_call: TRBV20-1; cdr3_aa: CSNGLVGEEQFF
j_call: TRBJ2-5; v_call: TRBV6-2/TRBV6-3; cdr3_aa: CASSYSLTGHSSTQYF
j_call: TRBJ2-1; v_call: TRBV20-1; cdr3_aa: CSATGVPSVENEQFF
j_call: TRBJ2-5; v_call: TRBV28; cdr3_aa: CASSFLEETQYF
j_call: TRBJ2-7; v_call: TRBV18; cdr3_aa: CASSPDRVEQYF
j_call: TRBJ1-1; v_call: TRBV24-1; cdr3_aa: CATRGGLKGNTEAFF
j_call: TRBJ1-1; v_call: TRBV11-2; cdr3_aa: CASISDRGVTEAFF
j_call: TRBJ2-2; v_call: TRBV29-1; cdr3_aa: CSVLLAGAVNTGELFF
j_call: TRBJ1-1; v_call: TRBV5-1; cdr3_aa: CASTNGRQMNTEAFF
j_call: TRBJ1-2; v_call: TRBV29-1; cdr3_aa: CSVEDIQGPYGYTF
j_call: TRBJ1-1; v_call: TRBV7-2; cdr3_aa: CASSWGTGGDTEAFF
j_call: TRBJ2-7; v_call: TRBV27; cdr3_aa: CASGLGAREQYF
j_call: TRBJ1-4; v_call: TRBV10-3; cdr3_aa: CAISSDSSRTNEKLFF
j_call: TRBJ2-7; v_call: TRBV2; cdr3_aa: CASSRAGVNYEQYF
j_call: TRBJ1-1; v_call: TRBV7-3; cdr3_aa: CAPKEGFAEAFF
j_call: TRBJ2-1; v_call: TRBV13; cdr3_aa: CASSWTSAPYNEQFF
j_call: TRBJ2-1; v_call: TRBV29-1; cdr3_aa: CSVGQGKYNEQFF
j_call: TRBJ2-3; v_call: TRBV7-6; cdr3_aa: CASSYFPSGGATDTQYF
j_call: TRBJ1-2; v_call: TRBV20-1; cdr3_aa: CSALDRANYGYTF
j_call: TRBJ2-2; v_call: TRBV5-1; cdr3_aa: CASSLGQNTGELFF
j_call: TRBJ1-2; v_call: TRBV29-1; cdr3_aa: CSVGPLGLDGYTF
j_call: TRBJ2-3; v_call: TRBV7-9; cdr3_aa: CASRRGLFSTDTQYF
j_call: TRBJ1-1; v_call: TRBV29-1; cdr3_aa: CSVAHRAGTEAFF
j_call: TRBJ2-7; v_call: TRBV4-1; cdr3_aa: CASSQEWTTGSSYEQYF